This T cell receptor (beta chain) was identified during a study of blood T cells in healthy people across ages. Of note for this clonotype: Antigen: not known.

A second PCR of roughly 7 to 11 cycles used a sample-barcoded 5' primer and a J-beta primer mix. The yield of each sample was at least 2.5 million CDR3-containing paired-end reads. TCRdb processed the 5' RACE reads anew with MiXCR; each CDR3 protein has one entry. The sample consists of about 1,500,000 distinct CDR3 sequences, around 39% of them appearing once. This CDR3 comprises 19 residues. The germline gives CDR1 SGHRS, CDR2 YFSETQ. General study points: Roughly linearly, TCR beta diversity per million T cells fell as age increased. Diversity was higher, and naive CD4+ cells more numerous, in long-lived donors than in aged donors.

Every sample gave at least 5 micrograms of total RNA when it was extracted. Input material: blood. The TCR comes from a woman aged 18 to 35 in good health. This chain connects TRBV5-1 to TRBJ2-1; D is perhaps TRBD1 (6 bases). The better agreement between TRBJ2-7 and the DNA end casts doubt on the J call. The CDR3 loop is CASSPGGGHDASYYNEQYF. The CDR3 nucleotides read TGCGCCAGCAGCCCCGGTGGGGGACACGATGCCTCCTACTACAATGAGCAGTACTTC.